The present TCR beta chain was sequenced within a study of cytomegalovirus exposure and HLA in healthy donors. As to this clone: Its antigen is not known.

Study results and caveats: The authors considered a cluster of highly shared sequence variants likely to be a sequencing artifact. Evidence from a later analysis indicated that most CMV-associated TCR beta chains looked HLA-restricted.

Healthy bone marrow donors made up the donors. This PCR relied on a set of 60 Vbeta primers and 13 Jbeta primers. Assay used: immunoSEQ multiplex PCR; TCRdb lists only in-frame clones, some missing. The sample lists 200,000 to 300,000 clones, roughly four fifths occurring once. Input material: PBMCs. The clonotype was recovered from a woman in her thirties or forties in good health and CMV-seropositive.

The CDR3 loop reads CASSFRQELNTEAFF. The CDR3 DNA reads as TGTGCCAGCAGTTTCCGACAGGAGCTTAACACTGAAGCTTTCTTT. The rearrangement joins TRBV6-1 to TRBJ1-1, with D tentatively TRBD1 (6 bases). Deletions cut 5 bases from V and 2 bases from J, with 15 bases between. The germline CDR1 and CDR2 sequences are MNHNS and SASEGT. The CDR3 loop spans 15 amino acids.